Below are 20 T cell receptor beta chains sequenced from a single sample in a study of T cells in Graves' hyperthyroidism and ophthalmopathy. There were TCR beta CDR3 regions amplified from RNA transcripts. The TCR CDR3 first-round RT-PCR relied on the HTBI primer set. Via MiXCR, TCRdb re-called the multiplex PCR reads, giving one row per CDR3 protein. The sample lists roughly 570,000 distinct CDR3 sequences, 46% seen once, with around 8% in the top ten. Source material: peripheral blood or thyroid tissue (not recorded which). These receptors all come from a woman younger than 30 with Graves' hyperthyroidism.

There are many counts of this clonotype. CDR3 nucleotides: TGTGCCATCAGTGACGGGGGAGGGCGATACGAGCAGTACTTC. Its translation: CAISDGGGRYEQYF. The V call is TRBV10-3, the J call TRBJ2-7; 7 bases are shared with TRBD2. The CDR3 has 14 residues. Trimming cost V 3 bases and J 4 bases; bases outside gene matches: 6. Germline V gene data show CDR1 as ENHRY and CDR2 as SYGVKD.

The chain uses TRBV29-1 and TRBJ2-3, with TRBD1 matching over 9 bases. The V and J ends lost 7 bases and 2 bases, in that order; junction bases with no gene match: 10. The CDR3 is 15 residues long. CDR1 and CDR2 from the germline V gene are SQVTM and ANQGSEA. This chain's CDR3 is CSAAGTGSITDTQYF. CDR3 nucleotides: TGCAGCGCTGCAGGGACAGGGTCAATCACAGATACGCAGTATTTT.

The chain has TRBV15 and TRBJ2-7, with a possible D match to TRBD1 (6 bases). Looked up from germline, CDR1 is LNHNV and CDR2 is YYDKDF (reference sequence). V was trimmed by 1 base and J by 0 bases, leaving 13 bases between them. This CDR3 comprises 16 residues. CDR3 sequence: CATSRGPGATSYEQYF. The CDR3 nucleotides are TGTGCCACCAGCAGAGGACCAGGGGCAACCTCCTACGAGCAGTACTTC.

This clonotype was observed many times. The chain couples TRBV7-9 to TRBJ1-2; possible D gene TRBD1, 5 bases. Trimming pared 1 base from V and 5 bases from J, leaving 17 bases between. The CDR3 runs to 16 residues. From germline, CDR1 is SEHNR and CDR2 FQNEAQ (reference sequence). The CDR3 reads CASSLGRDGSRYGYTF. CDR3 DNA: TGTGCCAGCAGCTTAGGCCGGGACGGCAGCCGGTATGGCTACACCTTC.

The rearrangement uses TRBV10-3 and TRBJ1-2; no clear D gene. The V end lost 5 bases, the J end lost 5 bases, and 9 bases lay between the germline ends. The germline V gene encodes CDR1 ENHRY and CDR2 SYGVKD. The CDR3 length is 12 residues. The CDR3 here is CAISNKGYGYTF. The CDR3 DNA reads as TGTGCCATCAGTAACAAAGGGTATGGCTACACCTTC.

This clonotype came up a few times. A read error may account for a junction end that differs from germline. The rearrangement links TRBV7-8 to TRBJ2-7; the match to TRBD1 covers 7 bases. Germline CDR1 is SGHVS and CDR2 is FQNEAQ. The CDR3 has 15 amino acids. The chain's CDR3 is CASSRGGQPYYGQYF. CDR3 sequence (DNA): TGTGCCAGCAGCAGAGGGGGACAGCCTTACTACGGGCAGTACTTC.

In this sample, this clonotype turned up many times. The V and J genes are TRBV19 and TRBJ2-2; D not certain. The V gene lost 7 bases and the J gene lost 3 bases, with 12 bases spanning the gap. The CDR3 is 14 residues long. The germline V gene encodes CDR1 LNHDA and CDR2 SQIVND (reference sequence). This chain's CDR3 is CASKGQAYTGELFF. The CDR3 DNA is TGTGCCAGTAAGGGCCAGGCCTACACCGGGGAGCTGTTTTTT.

This clonotype occurred many times. The genes are TRBV2 and TRBJ1-2; D might be TRBD1 (5 bases). V shed 1 base and J shed 6 bases, with 6 bases lying between them. Germline V lookup: CDR1 SNHLY, CDR2 FYNNEI. CDR3 length: 12 amino acids. DNA of the CDR3: TGTGCCAGCAGTGAAGACAGGAATGGCTACACCTTC. Translated: CASSEDRNGYTF.

This chain uses TRBV29-1 with TRBJ2-5; TRBD2 matches at 7 bases. The CDR3 covers 13 residues. Trimming removed 6 bases from V and 9 bases from J; junction bases left unmatched: 13. Germline V gene lookup returns CDR1 SQVTM and CDR2 ANQGSEA. The DNA of the CDR3 is TGCAGCGTGGGAGGGGATACGTCTCAGCCCCAGTACTTC. It is translated as CSVGGDTSQPQYF. The whole variable domain, remainder taken from reference TRBV29-1 and TRBJ2-5, is SAVISQKPSRDICQRGTSLTIQCQVDSQVTMMFWYRQQPGQSLTLIATANQGSEATYESGFVIDKFPISRPNLTFSTLTVSNMSPEDSSIYLCSVGGDTSQPQYFGPGTRLLVL.

The chain combines TRBV11-1 with TRBJ2-7; 8 bases align to TRBD2. J lost 7 bases, V lost 0 bases, and 5 bases had no gene match. The germline V gene encodes CDR1 SGHAT and CDR2 FQDESV (reference sequence). This CDR3 region has 14 residues. The CDR3 DNA follows: TGTGCCAGCAGCTTAGCCGGGAGGGGCAATGAGCAGTACTTC. Protein: CASSLAGRGNEQYF. The whole variable domain, remainder taken from reference TRBV11-1 and TRBJ2-7, is EAEVAQSPRYKITEKSQAVAFWCDPISGHATLYWYRQILGQGPELLVQFQDESVVDDSQLPKDRFSAERLKGVDSTLKIQPAELGDSAMYLCASSLAGRGNEQYFGPGTRLTVT.

This clonotype was recorded many times. V and J are TRBV5-6 and TRBJ1-1, with D possibly matching TRBD1 (5 bases). Germline V CDR1 and CDR2: SGHDT, YYEEEE. CDR3 length: 14 residues. The V and J ends lost 3 bases and 4 bases respectively, with 13 bases between them. The DNA for the CDR3 is TGTGCCAGCAGCTCTCCGGGGGGGAGCACTGAAGCTTTCTTT. Protein sequence: CASSSPGGSTEAFF.

The genes are TRBV5-1 and TRBJ1-2; 9 bases map to TRBD1. The CDR3 runs to 16 residues. V lost 4 bases, J lost 3 bases, and 10 bases stayed unmatched. The germline V gene has CDR1 SGHRS and CDR2 YFSETQ. The CDR3 here is CASSPATGGAYYGYTF. The CDR3 DNA sequence: TGCGCCAGCAGCCCGGCAACAGGGGGCGCCTACTATGGCTACACCTTC.

The chain joins TRBV9 to TRBJ1-2, with D possibly being TRBD1 (5 bases). Per the germline V gene, CDR1 is SGDLS and CDR2 is YYNGEE. This CDR3 is built from 11 residues. Trimming cost V 0 bases and J 8 bases, with 5 bases left between them. The CDR3 coding sequence is TGTGCCAGCAGCGTAGGGGGGGGCTACACCTTC. Translating it yields CASSVGGGYTF.

This clonotype was seen repeatedly, ten times or more. CDR3 DNA: TGTGCCAGCAGTGGCCTGGGGGCTGAAGCTTTCTTT. This gives the protein CASSGLGAEAFF. The rearrangement joins TRBV6-1 to TRBJ1-1, with D maybe TRBD1 (5 bases). The CDR3 spans 12 residues. V lost 4 bases, J lost 6 bases, and 9 bases lay in between. The germline gives CDR1 MNHNS, CDR2 SASEGT.

This clonotype was observed at least ten times. This chain links TRBV7-2 with TRBJ1-6; D unclear. Per the germline V gene, CDR1 is SGHTA and CDR2 is FQGNSA. The CDR3 length is 14 residues. Trimming cost V 2 bases and J 7 bases, with 9 bases left between them. The CDR3 sequence: CASSLLLRNSPLHF. The CDR3 nucleotides read TGTGCCAGCAGCTTACTTCTTAGGAATTCACCCCTCCACTTT.

This clonotype appeared many times. V and J are TRBV7-9 and TRBJ2-7; a weak D match, TRBD2 (5 bases). The CDR3 is made up of 14 amino acids. The germline V gene has CDR1 SEHNR and CDR2 FQNEAQ (reference sequence). Trimming cost V 8 bases and J 2 bases, with 16 bases left between them. CDR3 DNA: TGTGCCAGCGCCTCCCGGGTGGGAGCCTACGAGCAGTACTTC. Amino acids: CASASRVGAYEQYF.

There are a few counts of this clonotype. This chain links TRBV2 with TRBJ2-7, with 8 bases identical to TRBD2. CDR3 size: 15 residues. Trimming removed 10 bases from V and 7 bases from J; junction bases left unmatched: 18. Germline V gene sequence: CDR1 SNHLY, CDR2 FYNNEI. In nucleotides, the CDR3 is TGTGCCACTAGAGAGCGGGAGACATCCTACAATGAGCAGTACTTC. Translation: CATRERETSYNEQYF.

The CDR3 here is CASTRDTGELFF. For the CDR3, the DNA is TGTGCCAGCACCCGGGACACCGGGGAGCTGTTTTTT. This chain uses TRBV7-9 with TRBJ2-2; D is ambiguous. The CDR3 consists of 12 residues. V lost 7 bases, J lost 3 bases, and 6 bases lay in between. Germline values: CDR1 SEHNR, CDR2 FQNEAQ (reference sequence).

V gene TRBV20-1 combines with J gene TRBJ2-2; 8 positions agree with TRBD2. This CDR3 comprises 17 residues. Trimming at V came to 3 bases and at J to 4 bases, leaving 13 bases not matched to a gene. CDR1 is DFQATT, CDR2 SNEGSKA, per germline (reference sequence). CDR3 amino acids: CSASAPPGTSGTGELFF. The CDR3 DNA sequence: TGCAGTGCTAGCGCCCCCCCCGGGACTAGTGGCACCGGGGAGCTGTTTTTT.

This clonotype was observed many times. The chain links TRBV4-3 to TRBJ2-5, with D perhaps assigned TRBD1 or TRBD2 (5 bases each). The ends were cut back, 4 bases at V and 5 bases at J, with 17 bases in the middle. Per the germline V gene, CDR1 is LGHNA and CDR2 is YSLEER. The CDR3 runs 15 residues. This CDR3 is CASSPTTGRAETQYF. The CDR3 DNA is TGCGCCAGCAGCCCAACAACGGGGCGGGCGGAGACCCAGTACTTC.